The 24 T cell receptor beta chains presented below share a single source sample, sequenced in a study of blood T cell repertoires in COVID-19. Method: immunoSEQ multiplex PCR; TCRdb's copy keeps in-frame clones and lacks some. In the table there are around 450,000 clones, 75% to 90% of which are singletons. Sequences were obtained from peripheral blood. The receptors here all came from a woman aged 25 to 39 with acute or convalescent COVID-19.

The chain carries TRBV3-1 (or the pseudogene TRBV3-2) and TRBJ2-3, with TRBD1 identical over 7 bases. The CDR3 covers 16 residues. V lost 0 bases to trimming and J lost 2 bases; unmatched junction nucleotides: 5. Germline V gives CDR1 LGHDT, CDR2 YNNKEL (reference sequence). The CDR3 reads CASSQDKGATTDTQYF. CDR3 DNA sequence: TGTGCCAGCAGCCAAGACAAGGGGGCCACCACAGATACGCAGTATTTT.

This clone came up once. J is TRBJ1-1 and V is TRBV30; no reliable D call. Trimming shortened V by 3 bases and J by 0 bases, and 8 bases separated the two germline ends. Germline lookup yields CDR1 GTSNPN and CDR2 SVGIG (reference sequence). There are 13 residues in the CDR3. This CDR3 reads CAWSGPMNTEAFF. CDR3 nucleotide sequence: TGTGCCTGGAGCGGTCCCATGAACACTGAAGCTTTCTTT.

The chain employs TRBV7-2 and TRBJ2-7; TRBD1 might be the D (6 bases). The germline V gene has CDR1 SGHTA and CDR2 FQGNSA. This CDR3 comprises 17 residues. The V and J ends lost 2 bases and 0 bases respectively, with 17 bases between them. CDR3 in DNA: TGTGCCAGCAGCTTAATCGCAGGGGAAAGGGACTCCTACGAGCAGTACTTC. Its translation is CASSLIAGERDSYEQYF.

The J gene is TRBJ1-3, the V gene TRBV18; D remains unclear. This CDR3 spans 15 amino acids. The V end lost 2 bases, the J end lost 4 bases, and 12 bases lay between the germline ends. The germline V gene has CDR1 KGHSH and CDR2 LQKENI. The CDR3 DNA sequence: TGTGCCAGCTCACCAAAACCCTTCGAGGGAAACACCATATATTTT. This translates into CASSPKPFEGNTIYF. Full variable domain (rest looked up from reference TRBV18 and TRBJ1-3): NAGVMQNPRHLVRRRGQEARLRCSPMKGHSHVYWYRQLPEEGLKFMVYLQKENIIDESGMPKERFSAEFPKEGPSILRIQQVVRGDSAAYFCASSPKPFEGNTIYFGEGSWLTVV.

This clone turned up a few times. The gene calls are TRBV28 and TRBJ2-7; no firm D call. Germline-derived CDR1 and CDR2 are MDHEN and SYDVKM. The V gene lost 6 bases and the J gene lost 3 bases, with 6 bases spanning the gap. The CDR3 has 11 residues. CDR3 in amino acids: CASSLNYEQYF. The CDR3 DNA sequence: TGTGCCAGCAGCCTTAACTACGAGCAGTACTTC.

Of note for this clone: At the DNA level, this CDR3 is encoded by other sequences in the same sample as well. The rearrangement links TRBV2 to TRBJ1-5; 11 nucleotides line up with TRBD1. After removal of 8 bases from V and 3 bases from J, the junction contained 3 bases not matched to a gene. CDR1 is SNHLY and CDR2 is FYNNEI in the germline V gene. CDR3 length equals 14 residues. CDR3: CASSDRGPNQPQHF. The CDR3 DNA is TGTGCCAGCTCGGACAGGGGGCCCAATCAGCCCCAGCATTTT.

The chain recombines TRBV6-4 with TRBJ1-1; D not resolved. CDR3 length equals 17 residues. Germline loops: CDR1 MRHNA, CDR2 SNTAGT. V was shortened by 4 bases and J by 4 bases, with 22 bases between the two germline ends. The CDR3 DNA reads TGTGCCAGCAGTGGTGAACTGATAGAGGGCTTGGTCACTGAAGCTTTCTTT. It encodes CASSGELIEGLVTEAFF.

This rearrangement joins TRBV6-5 to TRBJ1-2; D is undetermined. The CDR3 runs to 13 residues. V shed 2 bases and J shed 8 bases, with 12 bases lying between them. CDR1 is MNHEY and CDR2 is SVGAGI in the germline V gene. CDR3 coding DNA: TGTGCCAGCAGTTACCGGGGTTTAGACGGCTACACCTTC. It specifies CASSYRGLDGYTF.

The V call is TRBV7-8, the J call TRBJ2-7; tentative D call: TRBD2 (5 bases). V was trimmed by 5 bases and J by 3 bases, leaving 23 bases between them. CDR3 length: 17 residues. Germline V lookup: CDR1 SGHVS, CDR2 FQNEAQ. The CDR3 spells CASSPPLGAVGRYEQYF. CDR3 bases: TGTGCCAGCAGCCCTCCCCTGGGAGCGGTTGGCCGCTACGAGCAGTACTTC.

V gene TRBV2 combines with J gene TRBJ2-3, with TRBD2 as a possible D gene (7 bases). The ends were cut back, 5 bases at V and 6 bases at J, with 12 bases in the middle. Looked up from germline, CDR1 is SNHLY and CDR2 is FYNNEI. This CDR3 contains 13 residues. The CDR3, as DNA: TGTGCCAGCAGTCGGGGGGCATCGGATACGCAGTATTTT. Protein sequence: CASSRGASDTQYF. The whole variable domain, filled in from reference TRBV2 and TRBJ2-3, reads EPEVTQTPSHQVTQMGQEVILRCVPISNHLYFYWYRQILGQKVEFLVSFYNNEISEKSEIFDDQFSVERPDGSNFTLKIRSTKLEDSAMYFCASSRGASDTQYFGPGTRLTVL.

CDR3 DNA sequence: TGTGCCAGCTCACCCAGGCCGGGACAGGGGGGATACTACGAGCAGTACTTC. It codes for CASSPRPGQGGYYEQYF. This chain uses TRBV18 with TRBJ2-7; 11 bases are shared with TRBD1. The CDR3 extends over 17 amino acids. V gave up 3 bases and J gave up 3 bases; unmatched junction bases: 10. Germline CDR1 KGHSH, CDR2 LQKENI.

J is TRBJ2-7 and V is TRBV18, with 10 bases identical to TRBD2. The CDR3 contains 15 residues. J was trimmed by 3 bases and V by 4 bases; bases with no gene match: 6. The germline V gene encodes CDR1 KGHSH and CDR2 LQKENI. In DNA form, the CDR3 reads TGTGCCAGCTCACGAGCGGGGGGGCACTTCTACGAGCAGTACTTC. It is translated as CASSRAGGHFYEQYF.

The rearrangement joins TRBV29-1 to TRBJ2-7; 8 bases map to TRBD1. With 6 bases clipped from V and 3 bases from J, the junction kept 7 bases outside the gene matches. Germline V gene data show CDR1 as SQVTM and CDR2 as ANQGSEA. This CDR3 contains 13 residues. This CDR3 is CSVLTGVVYEQYF. As DNA, the CDR3 is TGCAGCGTCCTGACAGGGGTTGTCTACGAGCAGTACTTC.

This chain joins TRBV5-1 and TRBJ2-7; no clear D gene. Trimming cost V 4 bases and J 3 bases, with 14 bases left between them. Germline CDR1 SGHRS, CDR2 YFSETQ. CDR3 length: 14 amino acids. CDR3 loop: CASSQPTPFYEQYF. For the CDR3, the DNA is TGCGCCAGCAGCCAACCGACACCCTTCTACGAGCAGTACTTC.

This clone was found once. J is TRBJ2-5 and V is TRBV5-6; D gene ambiguous. The V and J ends lost 1 base and 1 base respectively, with 8 bases between them. CDR3 length: 14 amino acids. Germline V lookup: CDR1 SGHDT, CDR2 YYEEEE. CDR3 sequence (DNA): TGTGCCAGCAGCTTGTTAGAAACCCAAGAGACCCAGTACTTC. Protein: CASSLLETQETQYF.

The chain carries TRBV7-9 and TRBJ2-3; 11 positions match TRBD1. V dropped 4 bases and J dropped 5; count of bases not matched to a gene: 5. Germline V gene data show CDR1 as SEHNR and CDR2 as FQNEAQ (reference sequence). The CDR3 is 15 amino acids. The CDR3 DNA sequence: TGTGCCAGCAGCTGGGGACAGGGGGAGGAAGATACGCAGTATTTT. This gives the protein CASSWGQGEEDTQYF.

The V call is TRBV24-1, the J call TRBJ2-7, with D possibly being TRBD2 (5 bases). Looked up from germline, CDR1 is KGHDR and CDR2 is SFDVKD. V lost 5 bases, J lost 7 bases, and 11 bases lay in between. The CDR3 has 12 amino acids. The CDR3 reads CATSVRAGEQYF. The CDR3 DNA reads TGTGCCACCAGTGTGAGGGCCGGGGAGCAGTACTTC.

This clone was detected only a few times. The CDR3 coding sequence is TGTGCCTGGAGTCCAAGGACAGGGCTTTTGAACACTGAAGCTTTCTTT. Amino acid sequence: CAWSPRTGLLNTEAFF. The chain uses TRBV30 and TRBJ1-1, with 8 positions matching TRBD1. The junction had 8 bases not matched to a gene; V was cut back by 2 bases and J by 0 bases. Germline V CDR1 and CDR2: GTSNPN, SVGIG (reference sequence). The CDR3 sequence is 16 residues long.

This chain joins TRBV2 and TRBJ1-3; D might be TRBD1 (6 bases). Per the germline V gene, CDR1 is SNHLY and CDR2 is FYNNEI. V gave up 1 base and J gave up 0 bases, with 7 bases separating them. The CDR3 has 15 residues. CDR3 sequence (DNA): TGTGCCAGCAGTGAAGGCAGGGGCTCTGGAAACACCATATATTTT. Residues: CASSEGRGSGNTIYF.

This clone showed up just a few times. The CDR3: CASIGWSEAFF. CDR3 DNA sequence: TGTGCCAGCATCGGTTGGAGTGAAGCTTTCTTT. The rearrangement links TRBV25-1 to TRBJ1-1; D uncertain. V shed 7 bases and J shed 7 bases, with 10 bases lying between them. The CDR3 sequence is 11 residues long. Germline values: CDR1 MGHDK, CDR2 SYGVNS.

The J gene is TRBJ1-2, the V gene TRBV10-1, with no clear D. The germline gives CDR1 WNHNN, CDR2 SYGVQD (reference sequence). Trimming left V 0 bases short and J 4 bases short, with 15 bases between. The CDR3 runs to 16 residues. In DNA form, the CDR3 reads TGCGCCAGCAGTGAGTCGGAGGTTTTTAACAGCTATGGCTACACCTTC. It codes for CASSESEVFNSYGYTF.

This clone came up a few times. The genes are TRBV12-3 or TRBV12-4 and TRBJ1-6, with D perhaps matching TRBD1 (5 bases). The CDR3 totals 13 residues. V was cut by 3 bases and J by 9 bases, with 9 bases left in between. The CDR3: CASSFQGGSPLHF. CDR3 sequence (DNA): TGTGCCAGCAGTTTCCAGGGAGGTTCACCCCTCCACTTT.

The chain joins TRBV27 to TRBJ1-1; 8 bases match TRBD1. The CDR3 loop spans 14 amino acids. The J segment lost 6 bases and the V segment lost 5 bases, leaving 8 bases of the junction unmatched. Germline CDR1 is MNHEY and CDR2 is SMNVEV (reference sequence). DNA for the CDR3: TGTGCCAGCAGTGGGACAGGATTCGGGCCTGAAGCTTTCTTT. Protein sequence: CASSGTGFGPEAFF.

The J gene is TRBJ2-3, the V gene TRBV28, with 10 positions matching TRBD2. Per the germline V gene, CDR1 is MDHEN and CDR2 is SYDVKM. Trimming cost V 5 bases and J 4 bases; bases outside gene matches: 21. The CDR3 consists of 20 residues. CDR3 sequence (DNA): TGTGCCAGCAGTACAACTAACCCGGCCGAAAGCGGGGGGGATGCAGATACGCAGTATTTT. Amino acid sequence: CASSTTNPAESGGDADTQYF. The complete variable domain, with remaining parts taken from reference TRBV28 and TRBJ2-3, reads DVKVTQSSRYLVKRTGEKVFLECVQDMDHENMFWYRQDPGLGLRLIYFSYDVKMKEKGDIPEGYSVSREKKERFSLILESASTNQTSMYLCASSTTNPAESGGDADTQYFGPGTRLTVL.